This T cell receptor (beta chain) is from a study of blood T cell repertoires in COVID-19. Study at large: Sites in the United States, Italy and Spain provided acute and convalescent COVID-19 samples.

The germline V gene has CDR1 SGHTA and CDR2 FQGNSA. This CDR3 has 17 amino acids. The trim removed 6 bases at V and 9 bases at J, leaving 17 bases unmatched. Using immunoSEQ multiplex PCR, the repertoire was profiled, and TCRdb retains in-frame clones only, with some absent. The data show over 45,000 clones, roughly 91% seen once. What was sequenced was peripheral blood. The chain recombines TRBV7-2 with TRBJ2-1; TRBD1 matches at 10 bases. The sequence was obtained from a human donor in a cohort sampled during active COVID-19. CDR3 protein: CASSRPRLRDRGFEQFF. As DNA, the CDR3 is TGTGCCAGCAGTCGACCACGCCTCCGGGACAGGGGTTTTGAGCAGTTCTTC.